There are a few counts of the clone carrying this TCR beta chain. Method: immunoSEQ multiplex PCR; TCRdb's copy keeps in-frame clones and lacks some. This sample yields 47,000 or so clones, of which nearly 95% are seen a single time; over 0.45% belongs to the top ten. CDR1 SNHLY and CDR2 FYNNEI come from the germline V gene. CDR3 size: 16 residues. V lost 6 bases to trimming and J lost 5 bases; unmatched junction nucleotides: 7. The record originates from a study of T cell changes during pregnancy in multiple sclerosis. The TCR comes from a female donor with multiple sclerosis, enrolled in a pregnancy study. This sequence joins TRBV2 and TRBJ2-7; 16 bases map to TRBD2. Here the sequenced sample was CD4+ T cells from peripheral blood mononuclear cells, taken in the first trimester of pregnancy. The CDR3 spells CASRRGLAGGKNEQYF. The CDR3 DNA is TGTGCCAGCAGGAGGGGACTAGCGGGGGGGAAAAACGAGCAGTACTTC.